This TCR beta chain was sequenced in a study of OX40 agonist ivuxolimab in advanced cancers. Study-level background: Ivuxolimab was an agonistic, fully human IgG2 monoclonal antibody directed against OX40 (CD134), a costimulatory receptor. Intravenous ivuxolimab was administered to patients every 2 weeks at six dose levels: 0.01, 0.1, 0.3, 1.5, 3 and 10 mg/kg. Of the roughly 52 dose-escalation patients, hepatocellular carcinoma was present in around 20, melanoma in roughly 15, renal cell carcinoma in 9 and head and neck cancer in 9. A male proportion of under 85% and a mean age of approximately 61 years, ranging from about 20 to 85, were recorded for the dose-escalation cohort. Patients were allowed to have had prior anti-PD-1, anti-PD-L1 or anti-CTLA-4 therapy, and around 37% of the dose-escalation patients had previously received checkpoint inhibitors. Partial responses occurred in three dose-escalation patients: two with cutaneous melanoma and one with hepatocellular carcinoma. The point of sequencing TCRbeta in the periphery was to test whether ivuxolimab changed TCR sequence diversity and drove clonal T-cell expansion. The paper reports the monotherapy dose-escalation portion (N ≈ 50 patients) of the phase I ivuxolimab trial.

Overall study results and their limits: At doses from 0.1 to 3.0 mg/kg, clonal expansion was seen in both CD4+ and CD8+ blood T cells between baseline and week 6. The antigen specificity of the peripheral T cells that underwent clonal expansion was not determined. In the 0.1-3.0 mg/kg groups, partial responders were among the patients with the lowest normalized peripheral clonal expansion, particularly in CD8+ T cells. Low levels of normalized T-cell clonal expansion were also seen in some nonresponding patients. After ivuxolimab, more expanded clones were found on average in CD8+ T cells than in CD4+ T cells.

To sequence the TCRbeta CDR3 region, genomic DNA was isolated from the sorted cells. TCRbeta CDR3 regions were sequenced using the immunoSEQ Assay. The table was pulled from immuneACCESS by TCRdb, which kept in-frame rearrangements only. Such tables lose some clones; where checked, under half of the loss comes from unresolved V genes, and the rest has no known cause. This sample gives 60,000 or so clones in total; under 90% of them show up just once. In total, the top ten clones hold 4.5% to 6% of the sample. The trial excluded patients who had a history of autoimmune disease or who were on systemic immunosuppression. Peripheral blood for TCR sequencing was collected from all dose cohorts at baseline, on cycle 4 day 1, and on cycle 7 day 1. The samples were drawn from a first-in-human, open-label, multicenter phase I dose-escalation trial of ivuxolimab. Adults with locally advanced or metastatic melanoma, renal cell carcinoma, hepatocellular carcinoma or head and neck squamous cell carcinoma were enrolled in the trial. CD4+ and CD8+ T cells were sorted separately from peripheral blood before TCR sequencing.

This clone has just one count. Its antigen has not been determined. Base qualities are missing; no much larger clone stands one base away. Including cysteine and phenylalanine, the CDR3 has 14 amino acids. Only the CDR3 DNA is retained, 42 bases long and in frame from the first base. CDR1 and CDR2, per the germline V gene, are MNHNS and SASEGT. V loses 2 bases of germline sequence and J loses 3 bases, and the interval between the two ends is 7 bases. The chain is assembled from TRBV6-1 and TRBJ1-4, with no confident D gene call. The clonotype originates from an adult with an advanced solid tumor such as melanoma, head and neck, liver or kidney cancer. The specimen comprised CD4+ or CD8+ T cells sorted from blood, sampled in a trial of the OX40 agonist ivuxolimab. This receptor carries the CDR3 CASSELTANEKLFF. The bases read TGTGCCAGCAGTGAACTCACAGCTAATGAAAAACTGTTTTTT.